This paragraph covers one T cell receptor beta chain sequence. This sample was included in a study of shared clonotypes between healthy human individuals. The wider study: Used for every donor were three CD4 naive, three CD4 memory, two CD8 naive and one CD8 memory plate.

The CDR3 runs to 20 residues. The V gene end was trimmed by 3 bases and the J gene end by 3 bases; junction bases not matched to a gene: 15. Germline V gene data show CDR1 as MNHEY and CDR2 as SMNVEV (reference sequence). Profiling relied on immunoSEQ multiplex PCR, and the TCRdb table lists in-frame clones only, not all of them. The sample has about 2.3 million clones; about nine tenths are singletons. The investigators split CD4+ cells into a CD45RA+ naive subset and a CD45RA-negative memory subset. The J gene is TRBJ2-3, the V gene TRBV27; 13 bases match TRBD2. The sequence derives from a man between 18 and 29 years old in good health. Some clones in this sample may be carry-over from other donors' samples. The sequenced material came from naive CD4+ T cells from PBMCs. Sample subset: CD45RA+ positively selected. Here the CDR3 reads CASSFFIGTSGMGGTDTQYF. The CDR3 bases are TGTGCCAGCAGTTTTTTCATAGGGACTAGCGGGATGGGAGGGACAGATACGCAGTATTTT.